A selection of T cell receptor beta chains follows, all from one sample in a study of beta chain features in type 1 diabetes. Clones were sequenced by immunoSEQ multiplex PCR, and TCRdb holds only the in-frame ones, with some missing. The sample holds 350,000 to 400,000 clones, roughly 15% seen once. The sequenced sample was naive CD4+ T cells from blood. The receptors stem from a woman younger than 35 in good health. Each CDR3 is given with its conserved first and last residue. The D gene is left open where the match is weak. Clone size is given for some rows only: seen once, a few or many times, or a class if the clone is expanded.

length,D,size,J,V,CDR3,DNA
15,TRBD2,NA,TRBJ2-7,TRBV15,CATSRERRESSEQYF,TGTGCCACCAGCAGAGAACGGCGGGAGTCTAGCGAGCAGTACTTC
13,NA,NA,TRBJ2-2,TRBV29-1,CSVDKRLTGELFF,TGCAGCGTTGATAAGCGGCTCACCGGGGAGCTGTTTTTT
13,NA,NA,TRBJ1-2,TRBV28,CASSPAGDYGYTF,TGTGCCAGCAGTCCGGCAGGGGATTACGGCTACACCTTC
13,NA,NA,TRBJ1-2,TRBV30,CAWSRGGNYGYTF,TGTGCCTGGAGTAGGGGTGGGAACTATGGCTACACCTTC
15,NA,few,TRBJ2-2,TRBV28,CASSPSDSLAGELFF,TGTGCCAGCAGTCCATCAGACAGTCTGGCCGGAGAGCTGTTTTTT
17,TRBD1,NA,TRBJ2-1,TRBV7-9,CASSLEGGPSSYNEQFF,TGTGCCAGCAGCTTAGAAGGGGGCCCGAGCTCCTACAATGAGCAGTTCTTC
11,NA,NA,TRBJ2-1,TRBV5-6,CASSLTAEQFF,TGTGCCAGCAGCTTGACTGCAGAGCAGTTCTTC
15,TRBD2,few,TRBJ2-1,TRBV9,CASSAGLAGYNEQFF,TGTGCCAGCAGCGCCGGACTAGCGGGTTACAATGAGCAGTTCTTC
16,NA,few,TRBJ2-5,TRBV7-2,CASSPGLGAGKETQYF,TGTGCCAGCAGCCCTGGCCTGGGGGCTGGGAAGGAGACCCAGTACTTC
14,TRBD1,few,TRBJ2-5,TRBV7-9,CATPGDREQETQYF,TGTGCCACCCCAGGGGACAGGGAGCAAGAGACCCAGTACTTC
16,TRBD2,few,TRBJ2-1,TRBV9,CASSVEGTSGGHEQFF,TGTGCCAGCAGCGTAGAGGGGACTAGCGGGGGGCATGAGCAGTTCTTC
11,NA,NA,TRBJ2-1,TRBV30,CAWSPLGEQFF,TGTGCCTGGAGCCCACTAGGTGAGCAGTTCTTC
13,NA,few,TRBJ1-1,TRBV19,CASTTGQNTEAFF,TGTGCCAGTACCACGGGACAGAACACTGAAGCTTTCTTT
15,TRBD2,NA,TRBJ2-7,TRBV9,CASSVKQREPYEQYF,TGTGCCAGCAGCGTAAAACAGCGGGAGCCCTACGAGCAGTACTTC
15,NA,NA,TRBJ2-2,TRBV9,CASSTTGSNTGELFF,TGTGCCAGCAGCACTACAGGATCGAACACCGGGGAGCTGTTTTTT
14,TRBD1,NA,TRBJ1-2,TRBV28,CATPGAGGPYGYTF,TGTGCCACACCCGGTGCAGGGGGCCCCTATGGCTACACCTTC
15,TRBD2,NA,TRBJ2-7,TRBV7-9,CASSMGLAGEYEQYF,TGTGCCAGCAGCATGGGACTAGCGGGGGAATACGAGCAGTACTTC
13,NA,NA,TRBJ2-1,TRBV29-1,CSASRGSYNEQFF,TGCAGCGCATCACGAGGATCCTACAATGAGCAGTTCTTC
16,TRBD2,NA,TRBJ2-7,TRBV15,CATSDFLAESSYEQYF,TGTGCCACCAGCGACTTCCTAGCGGAAAGCTCCTACGAGCAGTACTTC
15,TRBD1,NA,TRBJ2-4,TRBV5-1,CASSRGQGALNIQYF,TGCGCCAGCAGCCGAGGACAGGGGGCGCTGAACATTCAGTACTTC
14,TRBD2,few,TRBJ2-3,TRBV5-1,CATRTSGSTDTQYF,TGCGCCACAAGGACTAGCGGGAGCACAGATACGCAGTATTTT
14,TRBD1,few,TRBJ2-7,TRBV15,CATSRVETGVEQYF,TGTGCCACCAGCAGAGTGGAGACAGGGGTCGAGCAGTACTTC
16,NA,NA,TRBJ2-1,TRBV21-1,CASIPLGGRAYNEQFF,TGTGCCAGCATTCCTTTGGGCGGGAGGGCCTACAATGAGCAGTTCTTC
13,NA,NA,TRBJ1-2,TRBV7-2,CASSLVRGGGYTF,TGTGCCAGCAGCTTAGTCAGGGGCGGCGGCTACACCTTC
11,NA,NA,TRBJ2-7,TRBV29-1,CSVEDVYEQYF,TGCAGCGTTGAAGACGTATACGAGCAGTACTTC